The clone carrying this TCR beta chain was counted at least ten times. This entry comes from a study of human T cells and chemical hapten exposure. In the study overall: The study traced per-sample TCR yield variation mainly to small differences in pooled library volumes.

The germline V gene has CDR1 LNHDA and CDR2 SQIVND (reference sequence). Losses at the gene ends were 1 base for V and 1 base for J; bases not matched to a gene: 5. The CDR3 is 16 residues long. Time point reported: pre-sensitization, week 0. The sample's treatment: therapeutic diphenylcyclopropenone sensitization with weekly scalp DPC. A single record per CDR3 protein comes from TCRdb applying MiXCR to the RACE reads. Seen here are 35,000 to 50,000 distinct CDR3 sequences, about 11% observed once, and the top ten hold approximately 6.3%. This chain uses TRBV19 with TRBJ2-5; 8 bases match TRBD1. Sequencing was performed on whole blood, taken in connection with sensitization to the hapten diphenylcyclopropenone (DPC). This receptor was identified in a man in his thirties or forties with alopecia areata. Some clones in this sample may be carry-over from other donors' samples. The CDR3 sequence is CASSIGDRTFQETQYF. CDR3 DNA: TGTGCCAGTAGTATAGGGGACAGGACCTTCCAAGAGACCCAGTACTTC.